Sequencing of this TCR beta chain was carried out in a study of blood T cells in healthy people across ages. Across the whole study: Capturing about one barcoded beta molecule per two T cells was achieved by template switching.

A second PCR of 7 to 11 cycles used a sample-barcoded 5' primer and a J-beta primer mix. Through a template-switch adaptor with 12 random nucleotides, each cDNA molecule received a tag. One entry per CDR3 protein results from TCRdb running MiXCR on the 5' RACE reads. Among some 690,000 distinct CDR3 sequences listed, 20% to 25% were seen once. This clonotype was detected a few times. The donors, all healthy, were Caucasians living in Russia, aged roughly 6 to 90. V was trimmed by 2 bases and J by 5 bases, leaving 10 bases between them. CDR3 length: 13 residues. Germline V gene lookup returns CDR1 SGHRS and CDR2 YFSETQ.

This sequence originates from a man aged 65 to 79 in good health. Material for sequencing was blood. The chain is built from TRBV5-1 and TRBJ1-1; D is uncertain. The DNA for the CDR3 is TGCGCCAGCAGCTTCGGGGATGGTACTGAAGCTTTCTTT. Translating it yields CASSFGDGTEAFF.